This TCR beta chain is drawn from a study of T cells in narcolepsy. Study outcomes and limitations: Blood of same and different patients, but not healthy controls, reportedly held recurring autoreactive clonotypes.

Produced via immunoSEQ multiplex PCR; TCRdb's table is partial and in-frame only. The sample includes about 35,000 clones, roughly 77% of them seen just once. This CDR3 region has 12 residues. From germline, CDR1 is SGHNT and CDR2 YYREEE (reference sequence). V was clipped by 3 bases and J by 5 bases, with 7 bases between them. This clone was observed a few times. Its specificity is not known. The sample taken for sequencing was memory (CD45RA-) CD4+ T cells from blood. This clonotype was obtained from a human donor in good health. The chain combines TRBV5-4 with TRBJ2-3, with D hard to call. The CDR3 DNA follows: TGTGCCAGCAGCTATCCCGGAGATACGCAGTATTTT. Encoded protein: CASSYPGDTQYF.